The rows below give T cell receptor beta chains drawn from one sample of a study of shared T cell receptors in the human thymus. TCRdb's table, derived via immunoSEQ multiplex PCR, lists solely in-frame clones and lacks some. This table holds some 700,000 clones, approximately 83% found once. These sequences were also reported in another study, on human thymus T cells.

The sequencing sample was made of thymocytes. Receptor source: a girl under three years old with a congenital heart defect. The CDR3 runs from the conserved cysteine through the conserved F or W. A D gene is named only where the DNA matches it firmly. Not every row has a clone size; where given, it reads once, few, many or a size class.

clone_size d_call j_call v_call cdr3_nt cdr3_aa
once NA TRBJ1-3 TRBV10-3 TGTGCCATTTGTCCCCATGACAGCTCTGGAAACACCATATATTTT CAICPHDSSGNTIYF
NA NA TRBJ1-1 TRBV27 TGTGCCAGCAGTTTGACAGCGTCTGGGGAAGCTTTCTTT CASSLTASGEAFF
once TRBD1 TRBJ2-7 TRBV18 TGTGCCAGCTCACCACCCCGGGACAGGGGAAACCACGAGCAGTACTTC CASSPPRDRGNHEQYF
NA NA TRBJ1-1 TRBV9 TGTGCCAGCAGCGTGGGGGGGTTCACTGAAGCTTTCTTT CASSVGGFTEAFF
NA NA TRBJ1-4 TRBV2 TGTGCCAGCAGTGAAGCGAACAGGGATAATGAAAAACTGTTTTTT CASSEANRDNEKLFF
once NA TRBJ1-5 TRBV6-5 TGTGCCAGCAGTTACGGTCTGGGGGGGCATCAGCCCCAGCATTTT CASSYGLGGHQPQHF
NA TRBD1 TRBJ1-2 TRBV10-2 TGCGCCAGCAGGGGACAGGGGCCCGAACGAAACTATGGCTACACCTTC CASRGQGPERNYGYTF
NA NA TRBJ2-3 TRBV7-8 TGTGCCAGCAGCTTAGGGCGGAGTACAGATACGCAGTATTTT CASSLGRSTDTQYF
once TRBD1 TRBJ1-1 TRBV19 TGTGCCAGTAGTATAGCCCGCGGGGGCAGGGGGCTAACTGAAGCTTTCTTT CASSIARGGRGLTEAFF
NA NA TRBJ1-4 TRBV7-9 TGTGCCAGCACCCCTGGGGGGGGCGGTGAAAAACTGTTTTTT CASTPGGGGEKLFF
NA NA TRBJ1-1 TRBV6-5 TGTGCCAGCAGTGAAAGCTTTGCGAACACTGAAGCTTTCTTT CASSESFANTEAFF
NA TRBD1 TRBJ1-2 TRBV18 TGTGCCAGCTCACTTCCGGGACAGGGGGCTAACTATGGCTACACCTTC CASSLPGQGANYGYTF
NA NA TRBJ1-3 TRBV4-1 TGCGCCAGCAGCCAAGATGCAGGGAGGTCTGGAAACACCATATATTTT CASSQDAGRSGNTIYF
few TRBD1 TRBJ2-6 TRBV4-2 TGTGCCAGCAGCCAAGAACCCGGGACAGCCATCTCTGGGGCCAACGTCCTGACTTTC CASSQEPGTAISGANVLTF
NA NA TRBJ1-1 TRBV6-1 TGTGCCAGCAGTAGATACAGTCAGAACACTGAAGCTTTCTTT CASSRYSQNTEAFF
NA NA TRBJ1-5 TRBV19 TGTGCCAGTATAGGCGCCTCAGGGGAAGGGGATCAGCCCCAGCATTTT CASIGASGEGDQPQHF
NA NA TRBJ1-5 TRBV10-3 TGTGCCATCAGTGAGTCGATGTTTCGGTCACTCTTCAATCAGCCCCAGCATTTT CAISESMFRSLFNQPQHF
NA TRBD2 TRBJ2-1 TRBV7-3 TGTGCCAGCAGCTTAGCGGGGGGTGCGGACAATGAGCAGTTCTTC CASSLAGGADNEQFF
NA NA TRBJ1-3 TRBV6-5 TGTGCCAGCACTTCGGCGGCGGCGGCTGGAAACACCATATATTTT CASTSAAAAGNTIYF
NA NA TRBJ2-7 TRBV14 TGTGCCAGCAGCCCTTCAGGGCCAGGGGTCTACGAGCAGTACTTC CASSPSGPGVYEQYF
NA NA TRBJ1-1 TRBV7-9 TGTGCCAGCATCGGGAGGGGAGATGAAGCTTTCTTT CASIGRGDEAFF
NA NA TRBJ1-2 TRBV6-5 TGTGCCAGCAGTGCCCTCGGGAGGCCCTTGCGGGGCTACACCTTC CASSALGRPLRGYTF
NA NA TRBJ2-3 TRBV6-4 TGTGCCAGCAGTGAACTAGGCTGGACAGATACGCAGTATTTT CASSELGWTDTQYF
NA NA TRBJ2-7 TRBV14 TGTGCCAGCAGCCAGGTTGAACAGCTACCCTACGAGCAGTACTTC CASSQVEQLPYEQYF
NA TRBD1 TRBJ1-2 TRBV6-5 TGTGCCAGCAGTTCCAGGCCCGACAGGGGGGGCTATGGCTACACCTTC CASSSRPDRGGYGYTF
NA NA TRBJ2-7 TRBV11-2 TGTGCCAGCAGCCCGGGGTCCGAGCAGTACTTC CASSPGSEQYF
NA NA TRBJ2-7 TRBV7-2 TGTGCCAGCAGCTTAGGTGGAGGGGGGGGTTCCTACGAGCAGTACTTC CASSLGGGGGSYEQYF
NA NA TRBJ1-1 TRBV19 TGTGCCAGTAGTCTGTTGCCGCGGGGGAACACTGAAGCTTTCTTT CASSLLPRGNTEAFF
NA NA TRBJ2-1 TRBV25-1 TGTGCCAGCAGACAGGGTTTTAGCAATGAGCAGTTCTTC CASRQGFSNEQFF
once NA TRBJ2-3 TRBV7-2 TGTGCCAGCAGCTTAGGGGTCGGGGGAGTAGTAGATACGCAGTATTTT CASSLGVGGVVDTQYF
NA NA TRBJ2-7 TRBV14 TGTGCCAGCAGCCCCGGACAGACCTACGAGCAGTACTTC CASSPGQTYEQYF
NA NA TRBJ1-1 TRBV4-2 TGTGCCAGCAGCCACCCAAGGGAGGAGAACACTGAAGCTTTCTTT CASSHPREENTEAFF
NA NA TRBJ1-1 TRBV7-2 TGTGCCAGCAGCTTAGACAGGGCCTCCATGAACACTGAAGCTTTCTTT CASSLDRASMNTEAFF
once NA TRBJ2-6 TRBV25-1 TGTGCCAGCAGCCCCAGAGGGCCCGGGGCCAACGTCCTGACTTTC CASSPRGPGANVLTF
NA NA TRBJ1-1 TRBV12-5 TGTGCTAGTGGAGGGGGACGGACGAACACTGAAGCTTTCTTT CASGGGRTNTEAFF
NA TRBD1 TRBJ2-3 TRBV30 TGTGCATTTGGACAGGGTGGTTTGGATACGCAGTATTTT CAFGQGGLDTQYF
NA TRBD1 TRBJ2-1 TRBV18 TGTGCCAGCTCACCTATCGACAGGGGCACCTACAATGAGCAGTTCTTC CASSPIDRGTYNEQFF
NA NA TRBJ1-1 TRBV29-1 TGCAGCGTTGTGGGGGGGTTGGAGATTGGAGCTTTCTTT CSVVGGLEIGAFF
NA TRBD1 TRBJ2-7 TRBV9 TGTGCCAGCAGCCCATCACTCCCGGGACAGCTCATCTACGAGCAGTACTTC CASSPSLPGQLIYEQYF
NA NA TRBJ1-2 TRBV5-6 TGTGCCAGCGGCTTACGGGTACACTATGGCTACACCTTC CASGLRVHYGYTF
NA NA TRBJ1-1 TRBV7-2 TGTGCCAGCAGCTTCACAAACGACAGGATAGCTCTTGAAGCTTTCTTT CASSFTNDRIALEAFF
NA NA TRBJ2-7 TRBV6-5 TGTGCCAGCAGGCCTAGCGCGGCCTACGAGCAGTACTTC CASRPSAAYEQYF
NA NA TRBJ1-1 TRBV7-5 TGTGCCAGAAGCTTAAACCGACAGAACACTGAAGCTTTCTTT CARSLNRQNTEAFF
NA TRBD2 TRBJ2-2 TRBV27 TGTGCCAGCAGTAAGAATGCAGGACTAGCGGGGAACACCGGGGAGCTGTTTTTT CASSKNAGLAGNTGELFF
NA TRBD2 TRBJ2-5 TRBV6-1 TGTGCCAGCAGGGGACTAGCGGGGCCCCAGGAGACCCAGTACTTC CASRGLAGPQETQYF
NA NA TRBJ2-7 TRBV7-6 TGTGCCAGCAGCTTAGTGGACAGCTCCTACGAGCAGTACTTC CASSLVDSSYEQYF
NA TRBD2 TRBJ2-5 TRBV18 TGTGCCAGCTCACGTACCGGGACTAGCTTGGAGACCCAGTACTTC CASSRTGTSLETQYF
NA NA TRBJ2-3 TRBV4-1 TGCGCCAGCAGCCAAGAATGGTCAGTAGATACGCAGTATTTT CASSQEWSVDTQYF
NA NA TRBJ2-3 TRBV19 TGTGCCAGTAGTATACTGTCCGGGGACACAGATACGCAGTATTTT CASSILSGDTDTQYF
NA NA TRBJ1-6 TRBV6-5 TGTGCCAGCAGTTCACGAGATATTCCGGGTGCCTCACCCCTCCACTTT CASSSRDIPGASPLHF